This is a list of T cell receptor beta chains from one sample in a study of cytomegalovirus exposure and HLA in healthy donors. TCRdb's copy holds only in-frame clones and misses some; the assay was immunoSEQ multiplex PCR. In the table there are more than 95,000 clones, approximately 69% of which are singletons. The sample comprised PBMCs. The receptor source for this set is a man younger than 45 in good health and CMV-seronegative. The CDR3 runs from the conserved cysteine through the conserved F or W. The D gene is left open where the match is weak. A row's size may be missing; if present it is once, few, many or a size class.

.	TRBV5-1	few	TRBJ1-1	CASSLLQGNTEAFF	TGCGCCAGCAGCTTGTTGCAGGGGAACACTGAAGCTTTCTTT
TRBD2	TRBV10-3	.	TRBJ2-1	CAISEYLAGGGDNEQFF	TGTGCCATCAGTGAGTATTTGGCGGGAGGAGGTGACAATGAGCAGTTCTTC
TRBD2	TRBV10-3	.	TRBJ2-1	CAISPLAGNDNEQFF	TGTGCCATCAGCCCACTAGCGGGAAACGACAATGAGCAGTTCTTC
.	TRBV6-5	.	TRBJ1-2	CASSPRRGDGYTF	TGTGCCAGCAGTCCCCGCAGGGGAGATGGCTACACCTTC
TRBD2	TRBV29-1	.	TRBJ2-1	CSVGAGASYNEQFF	TGCAGCGTTGGTGCGGGAGCCTCCTACAATGAGCAGTTCTTC
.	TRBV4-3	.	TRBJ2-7	CASSQDLGAYEQYF	TGCGCCAGCAGCCAAGATCTGGGCGCATACGAGCAGTACTTC
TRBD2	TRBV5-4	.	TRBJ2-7	CASSTTSGSDEQYF	TGTGCCAGCAGCACAACTAGCGGGAGTGACGAGCAGTACTTC
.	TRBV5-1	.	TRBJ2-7	CASSFSGSSYEQYF	TGCGCCAGCAGCTTCTCAGGGTCCTCCTACGAGCAGTACTTC
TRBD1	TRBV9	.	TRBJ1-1	CASSLTPGTGSTEAFF	TGTGCCAGCAGCCTGACCCCCGGGACAGGAAGCACTGAAGCTTTCTTT
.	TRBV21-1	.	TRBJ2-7	CASSKNPPDTAYEQYF	TGTGCCAGCAGCAAAAACCCCCCGGACACCGCCTACGAGCAGTACTTC
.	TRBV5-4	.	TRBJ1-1	CASSLAPRSYTEAFF	TGTGCCAGCAGCTTGGCACCGAGGAGTTACACTGAAGCTTTCTTT
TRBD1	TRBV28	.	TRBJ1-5	CASELTGTGVLRPQHF	TGTGCCAGCGAACTAACCGGGACAGGGGTCCTTCGGCCCCAGCATTTT
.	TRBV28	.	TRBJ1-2	CASSNSIRPRGFYGYTF	TGTGCCAGCAGCAATTCAATAAGACCTAGGGGGTTCTATGGCTACACCTTC
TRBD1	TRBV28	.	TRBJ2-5	CASSLWSGGETQYF	TGTGCCAGCAGTTTATGGTCAGGGGGCGAGACCCAGTACTTC
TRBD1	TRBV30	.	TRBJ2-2	CAWSGGQGGGELFF	TGTGCCTGGAGTGGAGGACAGGGCGGCGGGGAGCTGTTTTTT
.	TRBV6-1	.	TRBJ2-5	CASNFQETQYF	TGTGCCAGCAACTTCCAAGAGACCCAGTACTTC
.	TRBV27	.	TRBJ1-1	CASRSDRNTEAFF	TGTGCCAGCAGGTCGGACAGGAACACTGAAGCTTTCTTT
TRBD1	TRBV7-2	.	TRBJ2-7	CASSLDGTGGKNEQYF	TGTGCCAGCAGCTTAGACGGGACAGGGGGCAAGAACGAGCAGTACTTC
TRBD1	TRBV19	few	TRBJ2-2	CASSKQGNRVTGELFF	TGTGCCAGTAGTAAACAGGGGAACCGTGTGACCGGGGAGCTGTTTTTT
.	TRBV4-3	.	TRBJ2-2	CASSQIGQNTGELFF	TGCGCCAGCAGCCAAATTGGACAGAACACCGGGGAGCTGTTTTTT
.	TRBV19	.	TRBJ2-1	CASSIGTLPSNEQFF	TGTGCCAGTAGTATAGGGACTCTACCTTCCAATGAGCAGTTCTTC
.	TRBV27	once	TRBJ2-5	CASSLSGRETQYF	TGTGCCAGCAGTTTATCGGGCCGAGAGACCCAGTACTTC
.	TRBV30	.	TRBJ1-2	CAWSPPQGPYGYTF	TGTGCCTGGAGTCCCCCGCAGGGGCCTTATGGCTACACCTTC
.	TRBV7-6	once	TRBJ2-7	CASSHGYEQYF	TGTGCCAGCAGCCACGGGTACGAACAGTACTTC
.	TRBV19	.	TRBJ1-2	CASREAREGNYGYTF	TGTGCCAGTAGGGAGGCTCGGGAGGGCAACTATGGCTACACCTTC
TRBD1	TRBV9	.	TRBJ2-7	CASSASGQGFPYEQYF	TGTGCCAGCAGCGCCTCGGGACAGGGGTTCCCCTACGAGCAGTACTTC
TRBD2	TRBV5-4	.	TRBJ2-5	CASSGRLAGGPGTETQYF	TGTGCCAGCAGCGGCAGACTAGCGGGAGGGCCGGGAACCGAGACCCAGTACTTC
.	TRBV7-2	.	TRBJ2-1	CASSLEYYNEQFF	TGTGCCAGCAGCTTAGAATACTACAATGAGCAGTTCTTC
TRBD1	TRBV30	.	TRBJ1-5	CAWSRDGQANRPQHF	TGTGCCTGGAGTAGGGACGGACAGGCGAATCGGCCCCAGCATTTT
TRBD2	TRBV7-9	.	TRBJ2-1	CASSLTGKRDHEQFF	TGTGCCAGCAGCTTAACTGGGAAGCGGGACCATGAGCAGTTCTTC
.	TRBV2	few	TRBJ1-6	CASSDQVNSPLHF	TGTGCCAGCAGTGACCAGGTTAATTCACCCCTCCACTTT
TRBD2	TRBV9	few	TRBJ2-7	CLDRGDARGETSSYEQYF	TGTTTAGATCGGGGGGACGCAAGAGGGGAAACTAGCTCCTACGAGCAGTACTTC
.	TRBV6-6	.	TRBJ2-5	CASSYSPRFETQYF	TGTGCCAGCAGTTACTCCCCCAGATTTGAGACCCAGTACTTC
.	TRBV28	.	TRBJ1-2	CASNGAYYGYTF	TGTGCCAGCAATGGGGCTTACTATGGCTACACCTTC
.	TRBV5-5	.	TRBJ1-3	CASSLRVPGSSGNTIYF	TGTGCCAGCAGCTTGCGGGTCCCTGGGAGCTCTGGAAACACCATATATTTT
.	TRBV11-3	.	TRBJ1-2	CASSLVGGANYGYTF	TGTGCCAGCAGCTTAGTCGGGGGGGCAAACTATGGCTACACCTTC
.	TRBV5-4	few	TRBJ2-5	CASSLGYGRYRETQYF	TGTGCCAGCAGCTTGGGTTATGGGAGGTACCGAGAGACCCAGTACTTC
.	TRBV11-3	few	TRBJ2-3	CASSHSSDTQYF	TGTGCCAGCAGCCATAGCTCAGATACGCAGTATTTT
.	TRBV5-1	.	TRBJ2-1	CASRRAGVSYNEQFF	TGCGCCAGCAGAAGAGCGGGCGTTTCCTACAATGAGCAGTTCTTC
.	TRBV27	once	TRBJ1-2	CASSPALTRGGYGYTF	TGTGCCAGCAGCCCAGCTCTCACAAGAGGGGGCTATGGCTACACCTTC
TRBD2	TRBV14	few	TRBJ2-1	CASSHFSGREQFF	TGTGCCAGCAGCCACTTTAGCGGGAGGGAGCAGTTCTTC
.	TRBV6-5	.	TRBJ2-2	CASSYFDLNTGELFF	TGTGCCAGCAGTTACTTTGACTTGAACACCGGGGAGCTGTTTTTT
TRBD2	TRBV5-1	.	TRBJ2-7	CASSLGLAGMYEQYF	TGCGCCAGCAGCTTGGGATTAGCGGGAATGTATGAGCAGTACTTC
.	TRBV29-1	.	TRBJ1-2	CSVGGLYGYTF	TGCAGCGTTGGGGGGCTCTATGGCTACACCTTC
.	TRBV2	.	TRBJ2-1	CASTRSGGSYNEQFF	TGTGCCAGCACCAGATCCGGAGGCTCCTACAATGAGCAGTTCTTC
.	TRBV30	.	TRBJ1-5	CAWSGGQYDSNQPQHF	TGTGCCTGGAGTGGAGGGCAGTATGATAGCAATCAGCCCCAGCATTTT
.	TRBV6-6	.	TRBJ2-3	CATRQGLGDTQYF	TGTGCCACCCGTCAGGGTCTAGGGGATACGCAGTATTTT
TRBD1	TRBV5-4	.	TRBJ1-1	CASRPTGSFTEAFF	TGTGCCAGCAGGCCGACAGGGAGTTTCACTGAAGCTTTCTTT
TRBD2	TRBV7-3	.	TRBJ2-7	CASSPSGVPYEQYF	TGTGCCAGCAGCCCTAGCGGCGTACCCTACGAGCAGTACTTC
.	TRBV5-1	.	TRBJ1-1	CASSLIDRKDTEAFF	TGCGCCAGCAGCTTAATCGACAGGAAGGACACTGAAGCTTTCTTT
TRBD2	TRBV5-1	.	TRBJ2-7	CASSFGAGSSGSSTYEQYF	TGCGCCAGCAGCTTCGGGGCGGGGTCTAGCGGGTCCTCTACCTACGAGCAGTACTTC
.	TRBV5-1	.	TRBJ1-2	CASSYSNPDSGYTF	TGCGCCAGCAGCTACAGCAACCCTGATAGTGGCTACACCTTC
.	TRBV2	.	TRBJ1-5	CASSGAGQFSNQPQHF	TGTGCCAGCAGTGGTGCCGGACAGTTTAGCAATCAGCCCCAGCATTTT
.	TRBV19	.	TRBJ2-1	CASNEAGLSSYNEQFF	TGTGCCAGTAACGAAGCGGGTCTGAGCTCCTACAATGAGCAGTTCTTC
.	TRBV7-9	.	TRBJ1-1	CASRQGNTEAFF	TGTGCCAGCAGACAGGGGAACACTGAAGCTTTCTTT